Below are 26 T cell receptor beta chains sequenced from a single sample in a study of human T cells and chemical hapten exposure. TCRdb redid the calling of the RACE reads with MiXCR, one entry per CDR3 protein. The table has about 89,000 distinct CDR3 sequences, roughly 9.6% seen once. The time point here: patch test 2, 6 weeks after DPC sensitization. Specified treatment: therapeutic diphenylcyclopropenone sensitization with weekly scalp DPC. The sequencing used whole blood, collected in connection with sensitization to the hapten diphenylcyclopropenone (DPC). The receptors were gathered from a man aged 35-49 years with alopecia areata. Some clones in this sample may be carry-over from other donors' samples.

The V and J genes are TRBV7-2 and TRBJ2-1; D unresolved. This CDR3 region has 12 residues. Germline loops: CDR1 SGHTA, CDR2 FQGNSA. V lost 1 base, J lost 7 bases, and 5 bases lay in between. CDR3 sequence reads: CASSLGINEQFF. The CDR3 DNA follows: TGTGCCAGCAGCTTAGGAATTAATGAGCAGTTCTTC.

This clonotype appeared many times. J is TRBJ2-4 and V is TRBV20-1, with D uncertain. The CDR3 consists of 13 residues. Trimming stripped 3 bases from V and 0 bases from J, with 6 bases between. The V gene's germline CDR1 is DFQATT and CDR2 SNEGSKA (reference sequence). The CDR3 DNA follows: TGCAGTGCTAGCCAGCTAGCCAAAAACATTCAGTACTTC. Protein sequence: CSASQLAKNIQYF.

The rearrangement uses TRBV4-3 and TRBJ2-7, with no clear D. V lost 0 bases and J lost 6, with 21 bases in between. Germline CDR1 reads LGHNA; CDR2 reads YSLEER. The CDR3 totals 17 residues. DNA of the CDR3: TGCGCCAGCAGCCAAGATATGGCGACTCTCCCCCCTCTCGAGCAGTACTTC. As protein: CASSQDMATLPPLEQYF.

This clonotype was observed many times. The chain carries TRBV12-3 or TRBV12-4 and TRBJ2-3; the D is unclear. The CDR3 spans 14 residues. The V gene lost 3 bases and the J gene lost 0 bases, with 7 bases spanning the gap. DNA for the CDR3: TGTGCCAGCAGTTTCCGGGTTAGCACAGATACGCAGTATTTT. Residues: CASSFRVSTDTQYF.

This clonotype showed up many times. The J gene is TRBJ1-1, the V gene TRBV6-5; tentatively, D is TRBD1 (5 bases). V shed 0 bases and J shed 2 bases, with 7 bases lying between them. CDR1 is MNHEY, CDR2 SVGAGI, per germline. This CDR3 is 14 amino acids long. CDR3 protein: CASSYSRGNTEAFF. As DNA, the CDR3 is TGTGCCAGCAGTTACTCGAGGGGTAACACTGAAGCTTTCTTT.

At least ten counts were recorded for this clonotype. The chain employs TRBV14 and TRBJ2-2; D not certain. In germline, CDR1 is SGHDN, CDR2 FVKESK. The CDR3 is made up of 16 amino acids. V lost 1 base, J lost 0 bases, and 9 bases lay in between. CDR3: CASSQVSPTNTGELFF. CDR3 nucleotides: TGTGCCAGCAGCCAAGTGTCCCCTACGAACACCGGGGAGCTGTTTTTT.

The gene calls are TRBV6-5 and TRBJ1-1; D is ambiguous. The CDR3 is 15 residues long. The ends were cut back, 6 bases at V and 1 base at J, with 15 bases in the middle. Germline CDR1 and CDR2: MNHEY and SVGAGI. The CDR3 bases are TGTGCCAGCAGCCCGACGGGTACATGGAACACTGAAGCTTTCTTT. Amino acids: CASSPTGTWNTEAFF.

The chain uses TRBV5-1 and TRBJ1-6; D gene uncertain. The V gene's germline CDR1 is SGHRS and CDR2 YFSETQ. V lost 4 bases, J lost 5 bases, and 13 bases lay in between. This CDR3 has 15 amino acids. CDR3 in DNA: TGCGCCAGCAGCCTTGGTGGAGCTAATAATTCACCCCTCCACTTT. As protein: CASSLGGANNSPLHF.

The J gene is TRBJ1-4, the V gene TRBV7-2; the D gene is possibly TRBD1 (5 bases). This CDR3 region has 11 residues. Trimming took off 5 bases at V and 10 bases at J, with 8 bases between the two ends. CDR1 and CDR2 (germline): SGHTA, FQGNSA. The CDR3 region has the DNA TGTGCCAGCAGCCTGGGGGGAAAACTGTTTTTT. Protein product: CASSLGGKLFF.

V gene TRBV2 combines with J gene TRBJ2-3, with D unclear. The V gene's germline CDR1 is SNHLY and CDR2 FYNNEI. The CDR3 runs 12 residues. V lost 3 bases and J lost 7, with 8 bases in between. CDR3 sequence reads: CASSDRQYTQYF. Here the CDR3 DNA reads TGTGCCAGCAGTGATCGTCAGTATACGCAGTATTTT.

This clonotype was observed a few times. CDR3 coding DNA: TGTGCCAGCAGTTATTATACAGGGCCCCTCCAAGAGACCCAGTACTTC. It translates to CASSYYTGPLQETQYF. The chain recombines TRBV27 with TRBJ2-5, with D perhaps TRBD1 (6 bases). Trimming pared 4 bases from V and 1 base from J, leaving 16 bases between. Germline values: CDR1 MNHEY, CDR2 SMNVEV (reference sequence). CDR3 length equals 16 residues.

V is TRBV9 and J is TRBJ2-7; 8 bases map to TRBD2. V shed 5 bases and J 3 bases; nucleotides not matched to a gene: 7. Germline V gives CDR1 SGDLS, CDR2 YYNGEE. The CDR3 has 14 amino acids. The CDR3 loop reads CASSSPTSGYEQYF. The CDR3 DNA reads as TGTGCCAGCAGTTCCCCAACTAGCGGCTACGAGCAGTACTTC. Full variable domain (remainder filled in from reference TRBV9 and TRBJ2-7): DSGVTQTPKHLITATGQRVTLRCSPRSGDLSVYWYQQSLDQGLQFLIQYYNGEERAKGNILERFSAQQFPDLHSELNLSSLELGDSALYFCASSSPTSGYEQYFGPGTRLTVT.

This clonotype was observed a few times. The chain joins TRBV15 to TRBJ2-3; weak D call: TRBD2 (5 bases). This CDR3 is built from 15 residues. Germline loops: CDR1 LNHNV, CDR2 YYDKDF (reference sequence). The V gene lost 7 bases and the J gene lost 4 bases, with 18 bases spanning the gap. The CDR3 loop reads CATKRGRRDADTQYF. The CDR3, as DNA: TGTGCCACCAAACGAGGCCGTCGGGATGCAGATACGCAGTATTTT.

The J gene is TRBJ2-7, the V gene TRBV9; 8 bases are a match to TRBD1. From germline, CDR1 is SGDLS and CDR2 YYNGEE. V dropped 0 bases and J dropped 2; count of bases not matched to a gene: 1. This CDR3 has 14 residues. The CDR3 is CASSVGTGTYEQYF. The CDR3 bases are TGTGCCAGCAGCGTAGGGACAGGGACCTACGAGCAGTACTTC.

This clonotype showed up many times. The chain recombines TRBV6-2 or TRBV6-3 with TRBJ2-4, with D hard to call. V was clipped by 8 bases and J by 0 bases, with 8 bases between them. This CDR3 is 13 amino acids long. Germline CDR1 MNHEY, CDR2 SVGEGT. Written as DNA, the CDR3 is TGTGCCAGCGCAGGAGTAGCCAAAAACATTCAGTACTTC. As protein: CASAGVAKNIQYF.

This clonotype was recorded a few times. The gene calls are TRBV6-2 or TRBV6-3 and TRBJ2-1, with TRBD1 matching 9 bases. V gave up 1 base and J gave up 8 bases; unmatched junction bases: 12. Germline V CDR1 and CDR2: MNHEY, SVGEGT. There are 17 residues in the CDR3. In nucleotides, the CDR3 is TGTGCCAGCAGTTACTTAACCGGACAGGGGAGTCAGCATGAGCAGTTCTTC. It yields the protein CASSYLTGQGSQHEQFF.

The gene calls are TRBV20-1 and TRBJ2-2; 10 bases fit TRBD1. CDR3 length: 16 amino acids. Germline assignment: CDR1 DFQATT and CDR2 SNEGSKA (reference sequence). Unmatched junction bases numbered 5, after V lost 4 bases and J lost 0 bases. In nucleotides, the CDR3 is TGCAGTGCTATAGTGGACAGGGGGACGAACACCGGGGAGCTGTTTTTT. Translating gives CSAIVDRGTNTGELFF.

Ten or more counts support this clonotype. V gene TRBV6-5 combines with J gene TRBJ1-1; D possibly corresponds to TRBD1 (5 bases). V lost 8 bases to trimming and J lost 4 bases, with 8 bases between them. CDR3 length: 11 amino acids. Per the germline V gene, CDR1 is MNHEY and CDR2 is SVGAGI. CDR3 sequence (DNA): TGTGCCAGCTCGGGGGGCACTGAAGCTTTCTTT. Amino acid sequence: CASSGGTEAFF.

This clonotype was seen only a few times. CDR3 in amino acids: CSVEISLNQPQHF. The CDR3 region has the DNA TGCAGCGTTGAAATATCCCTCAATCAGCCCCAGCATTTT. This chain joins TRBV29-1 and TRBJ1-5, with D hard to call. V was shortened by 2 bases and J by 3 bases, with 8 bases between the two germline ends. CDR1 and CDR2 from the germline V gene are SQVTM and ANQGSEA. The CDR3 contains 13 residues.

This clonotype was recorded a few times. V usage is TRBV7-8 and J usage is TRBJ1-5, with TRBD1 matching over 8 bases. The CDR3 sequence is 15 residues long. V trimming: 5 bases; J trimming: 7 bases; junction bases outside the gene matches: 10. The germline V gene has CDR1 SGHVS and CDR2 FQNEAQ. The CDR3 DNA is TGTGCCAGCAGCGTAATACAGGGGGGAGGGCAGCCCCAGCATTTT. Amino acid sequence: CASSVIQGGGQPQHF.

This clonotype was detected ten times or more. The V gene is TRBV6-2 or TRBV6-3, the J gene TRBJ1-5; D may be TRBD1 (5 bases). The germline V gene has CDR1 MNHEY and CDR2 SVGEGT. The CDR3 has 14 amino acids. Trimming pared 6 bases from V and 4 bases from J, leaving 13 bases between. As DNA, the CDR3 is TGTGCCAGCAGACAGGCCGTGGTTAATCAGCCCCAGCATTTT. Translated, it gives CASRQAVVNQPQHF.

This clonotype was recorded a few times. V is TRBV2 and J is TRBJ2-1; D call uncertain. The CDR3 contains 13 residues. The V gene lost 6 bases and the J gene lost 4 bases, with 10 bases spanning the gap. Germline CDR1 reads SNHLY; CDR2 reads FYNNEI. The DNA for the CDR3 is TGTGCCAGCAGCGGAGAGTTATACAATGAGCAGTTCTTC. It specifies CASSGELYNEQFF.

The V gene is TRBV7-2, the J gene TRBJ2-5, with 8 bases fitting TRBD2. In germline, CDR1 is SGHTA, CDR2 FQGNSA. This CDR3 contains 16 residues. V lost 3 bases to trimming and J lost 1 base; unmatched junction nucleotides: 7. For the CDR3, the DNA is TGTGCCAGCAGCTTGTATCTAGCGGGCCCCCAAGAGACCCAGTACTTC. The encoded protein is CASSLYLAGPQETQYF.

This chain joins TRBV30 and TRBJ2-7; 7 bases are a match to TRBD2. The CDR3 consists of 16 residues. V trimming: 3 bases; J trimming: 6 bases; junction bases outside the gene matches: 17. Germline loops: CDR1 GTSNPN, CDR2 SVGIG (reference sequence). The CDR3 DNA is TGTGCCTGGAGGTCTCGCGGGAGCTCCCCCTGGTCCGAGCAGTACTTC. Translating it yields CAWRSRGSSPWSEQYF.

This clonotype was seen many times. This chain joins TRBV7-2 and TRBJ2-3, with unresolved D. Germline values: CDR1 SGHTA, CDR2 FQGNSA. This CDR3 spans 12 amino acids. The ends were cut back, 2 bases at V and 4 bases at J, with 4 bases in the middle. The CDR3 sequence: CASSLYADTQYF. The CDR3, as DNA: TGTGCCAGCAGCTTATACGCAGATACGCAGTATTTT.

The chain joins TRBV4-3 to TRBJ2-1; 7 nucleotides agree with TRBD2. V lost 0 bases to trimming and J lost 3 bases; unmatched junction nucleotides: 5. Germline V lookup: CDR1 LGHNA, CDR2 YSLEER. The CDR3 extends over 16 amino acids. CDR3 region: CASSQDWSGIYNEQFF. As DNA, the CDR3 is TGCGCCAGCAGCCAAGATTGGAGCGGGATCTACAATGAGCAGTTCTTC.